One and the same sample provided the 26 T cell receptor beta chains below, sequenced in a study of control samples from healthy donors and cancer patients. Some clones are missing from TCRdb's copy, which holds only in-frame ones; the method was immunoSEQ multiplex PCR. The table includes tens of thousands of clones, over 85% detected once. Input material: blood. These receptors came from a woman under 40 in good health.

The chain couples TRBV28 to TRBJ2-7; 11 positions agree with TRBD2. Germline V gene lookup returns CDR1 MDHEN and CDR2 SYDVKM. This CDR3 is built from 18 residues. J was trimmed by 2 bases and V by 2 bases; bases with no gene match: 11. CDR3 sequence (DNA): TGTGCCAGCAGTTTACTAGCGGGAGGAGGACGGAATCCCTACGAGCAGTACTTC. The encoded protein is CASSLLAGGGRNPYEQYF.

The V and J genes are TRBV18 and TRBJ2-1; 7 nucleotides agree with TRBD2. The germline V gene has CDR1 KGHSH and CDR2 LQKENI. The trim removed 4 bases at V and 4 bases at J, leaving 10 bases unmatched. This CDR3 has 16 amino acids. The CDR3 loop is CASSHRALAVYNEQFF. CDR3 DNA sequence: TGTGCCAGCTCACATCGAGCTCTAGCGGTATACAATGAGCAGTTCTTC.

The chain uses TRBV7-9 and TRBJ2-7; 10 nucleotides agree with TRBD1. Germline lookup yields CDR1 SEHNR and CDR2 FQNEAQ (reference sequence). Trimming cost V 5 bases and J 2 bases; bases outside gene matches: 6. CDR3 length equals 15 residues. This chain's CDR3 is CASSQPGTGAYEQYF. CDR3 sequence (DNA): TGTGCCAGCAGCCAACCCGGGACAGGGGCCTACGAGCAGTACTTC.

The chain has TRBV6-1 and TRBJ1-5; D may be TRBD1 (6 bases). Germline V CDR1 and CDR2: MNHNS, SASEGT. V was pared by 3 bases and J by 4 bases, with 16 bases between. This CDR3 has 16 residues. The CDR3 spells CASSEVGGAGNQPQHF. Written as DNA, the CDR3 is TGTGCCAGCAGTGAGGTTGGGGGGGCTGGGAATCAGCCCCAGCATTTT.

The chain is built from TRBV5-1 and TRBJ1-4; 9 bases map to TRBD1. Germline V CDR1 and CDR2: SGHRS, YFSETQ. The CDR3 covers 14 residues. V gave up 4 bases and J gave up 8 bases; unmatched junction bases: 6. CDR3 nucleotides: TGCGCCAGCAGCACCGGACAGGGGCGAGAAAAACTGTTTTTT. Its translation: CASSTGQGREKLFF.

V and J are TRBV5-1 and TRBJ1-2; weak D call: TRBD1 (6 bases). V gave up 3 bases and J gave up 2 bases, with 11 bases separating them. The CDR3 totals 14 residues. Germline V gives CDR1 SGHRS, CDR2 YFSETQ. CDR3 sequence: CASSSGTLNYGYTF. As DNA, the CDR3 is TGCGCCAGCAGCTCCGGGACATTGAACTATGGCTACACCTTC.

The rearrangement links TRBV4-2 to TRBJ2-2; no firm D call. The germline V and J ends were trimmed by 4 bases and 1 base, with 7 bases remaining between them. The CDR3 has 14 residues. Germline CDR1 and CDR2: LGHNA and YNFKEQ. The CDR3 DNA sequence: TGTGCCAGCAGCCCACGACAGAACACCGGGGAGCTGTTTTTT. This translates into CASSPRQNTGELFF.

The V gene is TRBV7-9, the J gene TRBJ2-1; a weak D match, TRBD1 (6 bases). CDR1 is SEHNR, CDR2 FQNEAQ, per germline (reference sequence). This CDR3 spans 15 amino acids. V lost 3 bases to trimming and J lost 3 bases, with 12 bases between them. As DNA, the CDR3 is TGTGCCAGCAGCTTCCGGACAGCCTTCTACAATGAGCAGTTCTTC. It translates to CASSFRTAFYNEQFF.

The rearrangement links TRBV6-5 to TRBJ1-4, with D possibly matching TRBD1 (6 bases). The CDR3 loop spans 15 amino acids. V was trimmed by 2 bases and J by 7 bases, leaving 14 bases between them. The germline V gene has CDR1 MNHEY and CDR2 SVGAGI. CDR3 amino acids: CASSYHTGRTEKLFF. CDR3 DNA sequence: TGTGCCAGCAGTTACCATACAGGGAGGACTGAAAAACTGTTTTTT.

The V gene is TRBV11-2, the J gene TRBJ2-4, with TRBD2 identical over 15 bases. The V segment lost 0 bases and the J segment 0 bases; nucleotides outside the gene matches: 6. The CDR3 spans 20 residues. CDR1 SGHAT and CDR2 FQNNGV come from the germline V gene. CDR3 bases: TGTGCCAGCAGCTTAGATGGGACTAGCGGGAGGAACCTAGCCAAAAACATTCAGTACTTC. Translating gives CASSLDGTSGRNLAKNIQYF.

The CDR3 is CASSLVWGQGGQPQHF. As DNA, the CDR3 is TGTGCCAGCAGCTTAGTCTGGGGACAGGGAGGGCAGCCCCAGCATTTT. J is TRBJ1-5 and V is TRBV7-2; 9 bases fit TRBD1. V shed 1 base and J 7 bases; nucleotides not matched to a gene: 8. Germline CDR1 is SGHTA and CDR2 is FQGNSA. This CDR3 region has 16 residues.

V and J are TRBV10-3 and TRBJ2-7, with D maybe TRBD1 (6 bases). Trimming cost V 6 bases and J 3 bases, with 12 bases left between them. This CDR3 is built from 13 residues. Germline V gene lookup returns CDR1 ENHRY and CDR2 SYGVKD. CDR3 residues: CAIRRQELYEQYF. The CDR3 coding sequence is TGTGCCATCAGAAGACAGGAACTCTACGAGCAGTACTTC.

The chain joins TRBV10-3 to TRBJ1-2; possibly TRBD1 for D (5 bases). The CDR3 consists of 17 residues. In germline, CDR1 is ENHRY, CDR2 SYGVKD. Between the trimmed V and J ends, which lost 0 bases and 5 bases, there was a span of 19 bases. The CDR3 sequence is CAISESRDGGLWYGYTF. The CDR3 DNA sequence: TGTGCCATCAGTGAGTCCCGTGACGGGGGTTTGTGGTATGGCTACACCTTC.

This chain connects TRBV24-1 to TRBJ2-1; 12 positions match TRBD2. This CDR3 is built from 15 residues. Losses at the gene ends were 2 bases for V and 5 bases for J; bases not matched to a gene: 0. Germline CDR1 reads KGHDR; CDR2 reads SFDVKD. The CDR3 loop reads CATSDSSGRDNEQFF. The CDR3 DNA follows: TGTGCCACCAGTGATTCTAGCGGGAGGGACAATGAGCAGTTCTTC.

V gene TRBV5-1 combines with J gene TRBJ1-1, with no clear D. This CDR3 contains 17 residues. Between the trimmed V and J ends, which lost 2 bases and 1 base, there was a span of 18 bases. Per the germline V gene, CDR1 is SGHRS and CDR2 is YFSETQ. The CDR3 sequence: CASSFGSSSRKNTEAFF. CDR3 sequence (DNA): TGCGCCAGCAGCTTTGGGAGTAGTAGTAGGAAGAACACTGAAGCTTTCTTT.

The V and J genes are TRBV12-3 or TRBV12-4 and TRBJ1-6; a weak D match, TRBD1 (5 bases). The CDR3 extends over 13 amino acids. Between the trimmed V and J ends, which lost 6 bases and 8 bases, there was a span of 11 bases. CDR3 DNA sequence: TGTGCCAGCAGCTGGGACGCCGATTCACCCCTCCACTTT. Protein sequence: CASSWDADSPLHF.

The chain employs TRBV6-6 and TRBJ1-5; D is unclear. Germline V CDR1 and CDR2: MNHNY, SVGAGI (reference sequence). The length of the CDR3 is 15 residues. Trimming removed 7 bases from V and 6 bases from J, with 19 bases in between. In DNA, the CDR3 is TGTGCCAGCACTCCTTCTAAGGTGGCGCTTCAGCCCCAGCATTTT. As protein: CASTPSKVALQPQHF.

The chain combines TRBV19 with TRBJ1-5; D is unresolved. Per germline, CDR1 LNHDA and CDR2 SQIVND (reference sequence). The CDR3 has 12 amino acids. V lost 7 bases and J lost 4, with 8 bases in between. This CDR3 is CASNGFNQPQHF. The CDR3 DNA sequence: TGTGCCAGTAACGGGTTTAATCAGCCCCAGCATTTT.

This clone was seen just once. The chain has TRBV20-1 and TRBJ1-2; possible D gene TRBD1, 6 bases. CDR1 is DFQATT and CDR2 is SNEGSKA in the germline V gene (reference sequence). The CDR3 is 11 residues long. This CDR3 is CTYRDDYGYTF. CDR3 DNA sequence: TGCACTTACAGGGACGACTATGGCTACACCTTC.

This chain joins TRBV29-1 and TRBJ1-1; TRBD1 aligns across 12 bases. The V segment lost 5 bases and the J segment 6 bases; nucleotides outside the gene matches: 7. Germline V CDR1 and CDR2: SQVTM, ANQGSEA. This CDR3 region has 14 residues. The DNA of the CDR3 is TGCAGCGTTACGACGGGACAGGGGGCCGCTGAAGCTTTCTTT. It yields the protein CSVTTGQGAAEAFF.

V gene TRBV24-1 combines with J gene TRBJ1-2; perhaps TRBD1 as D (5 bases). Germline CDR1 KGHDR, CDR2 SFDVKD. Deletions cut 4 bases from V and 4 bases from J, with 12 bases between. The CDR3 consists of 14 residues. This CDR3 is CATSDSRQLYGYTF. In DNA, the CDR3 is TGTGCCACCAGTGACTCTAGACAGCTCTATGGCTACACCTTC.

This chain uses TRBV5-5 with TRBJ1-1; 7 bases are a match to TRBD1. V shed 5 bases and J 3 bases; nucleotides not matched to a gene: 1. This CDR3 has 12 residues. The germline V gene has CDR1 SGHKS and CDR2 YYEKEE (reference sequence). The CDR3 sequence is CASRTGHTEAFF. CDR3 coding DNA: TGTGCCAGCAGGACAGGGCACACTGAAGCTTTCTTT.

This rearrangement joins TRBV20-1 to TRBJ2-1; D not certain. Germline-derived CDR1 and CDR2 are DFQATT and SNEGSKA (reference sequence). Trimming took 4 bases from V and 4 from J, leaving 2 bases between them. This CDR3 region has 10 residues. The CDR3: CSAIYNEQFF. In DNA, the CDR3 is TGCAGTGCTATATACAATGAGCAGTTCTTC.

The chain has TRBV15 and TRBJ2-1; no reliable D call. Germline V gene data show CDR1 as LNHNV and CDR2 as YYDKDF (reference sequence). This CDR3 region has 16 residues. Trimming stripped 1 base from V and 0 bases from J, with 10 bases between. The CDR3 spells CATSRVGGTSYNEQFF. The CDR3 DNA reads as TGTGCCACCAGCAGAGTTGGTGGTACCTCCTACAATGAGCAGTTCTTC.

This chain links TRBV2 with TRBJ1-2, with D maybe TRBD1 (5 bases). The CDR3 is 13 residues long. The germline V and J ends were trimmed by 3 bases and 4 bases, with 9 bases remaining between them. CDR1 and CDR2 from the germline V gene are SNHLY and FYNNEI. In nucleotides, the CDR3 is TGTGCCAGCAGTGAGGGGCGCGGCTATGGCTACACCTTC. It translates to CASSEGRGYGYTF. Full variable domain (remainder filled in from reference TRBV2 and TRBJ1-2): EPEVTQTPSHQVTQMGQEVILRCVPISNHLYFYWYRQILGQKVEFLVSFYNNEISEKSEIFDDQFSVERPDGSNFTLKIRSTKLEDSAMYFCASSEGRGYGYTFGSGTRLTVV.

This rearrangement joins TRBV14 to TRBJ2-6; 7 nucleotides match TRBD1. This CDR3 region has 16 residues. V was pared by 1 base and J by 3 bases, with 3 bases of the junction left unmatched. CDR1 SGHDN and CDR2 FVKESK come from the germline V gene. The CDR3 spells CASSQGDRVGANVLTF. The CDR3 DNA is TGTGCCAGCAGCCAAGGAGACAGGGTTGGGGCCAACGTCCTGACTTTC.